Listed below are T cell receptor beta chains from one sample, sequenced in a study of cytomegalovirus exposure and HLA in healthy donors. Sequenced by immunoSEQ multiplex PCR; TCRdb stores in-frame clones only, minus some. The table lists around 180,000 clones, 75% to 90% of them singletons. Sequences were obtained from PBMCs. These receptors originate from a boy between 2 and 10 years old in good health and CMV-seronegative. CDR3s include the opening cysteine and the closing phenylalanine or tryptophan. Fields, in order: CDR3 length, V gene, D gene, clone size, J gene, CDR3 DNA, CDR3 protein. The D gene is left open where the match is weak. Clone sizes are given selectively: once, few, many, or a class where the clone is expanded.

CDR3 length: 14; V gene: TRBV28; D gene: TRBD1; clone size: NA; J gene: TRBJ1-2; CDR3 DNA: TGTGCCAGCAGTCAAGGACAGGGAAGCTATGGCTACACCTTC; CDR3 protein: CASSQGQGSYGYTF
CDR3 length: 13; V gene: TRBV6-4; D gene: NA; clone size: few; J gene: TRBJ2-3; CDR3 DNA: TGTGCCAGCAGTGATCATAGCACAGATACGCAGTATTTT; CDR3 protein: CASSDHSTDTQYF
CDR3 length: 16; V gene: TRBV28; D gene: TRBD2; clone size: NA; J gene: TRBJ2-2; CDR3 DNA: TGTGCCAGCAGTTTATCGTCGGGGGGGTATACCGGGGAGCTGTTTTTT; CDR3 protein: CASSLSSGGYTGELFF
CDR3 length: 13; V gene: TRBV7-9; D gene: NA; clone size: few; J gene: TRBJ1-5; CDR3 DNA: TGTGCCAGCAGCTTATGGGCAAATCAGCCCCAGCATTTT; CDR3 protein: CASSLWANQPQHF
CDR3 length: 15; V gene: TRBV5-4; D gene: NA; clone size: NA; J gene: TRBJ1-2; CDR3 DNA: TGTGCCAGCAGCTTGCTTGAAGGGGTAAGGTCTGGCTACACCTTC; CDR3 protein: CASSLLEGVRSGYTF
CDR3 length: 16; V gene: TRBV28; D gene: NA; clone size: NA; J gene: TRBJ1-1; CDR3 DNA: TGTGCCAGCAGTTTATTAAGGGGCGCTATGAACACTGAAGCTTTCTTT; CDR3 protein: CASSLLRGAMNTEAFF
CDR3 length: 13; V gene: TRBV6-1; D gene: NA; clone size: NA; J gene: TRBJ1-2; CDR3 DNA: TGTGCCAGCAGTGTATCCGACAACCATGGCTACACCTTC; CDR3 protein: CASSVSDNHGYTF
CDR3 length: 17; V gene: TRBV12-5; D gene: TRBD1; clone size: few; J gene: TRBJ1-1; CDR3 DNA: TGTGCTAGTGGTTTGAGACGGACAGGCGGCTGGGGCACTGAAGCTTTCTTT; CDR3 protein: CASGLRRTGGWGTEAFF
CDR3 length: 17; V gene: TRBV11-3; D gene: NA; clone size: NA; J gene: TRBJ2-2; CDR3 DNA: TGTGCCAGCAGCCCCCGAGCGGGACAGGTGAACACCGGGGAGCTGTTTTTT; CDR3 protein: CASSPRAGQVNTGELFF
CDR3 length: 19; V gene: TRBV2; D gene: TRBD1; clone size: few; J gene: TRBJ1-3; CDR3 DNA: TGTGCCAGCAGTGGATCCCGACAGGGTGAGAGAGTAGCTGGAAACACCATATATTTT; CDR3 protein: CASSGSRQGERVAGNTIYF
CDR3 length: 16; V gene: TRBV5-6; D gene: TRBD2; clone size: NA; J gene: TRBJ2-3; CDR3 DNA: TGTGCCAGCAGCTATACACTAGCGGGAGGGGAAGATACGCAGTATTTT; CDR3 protein: CASSYTLAGGEDTQYF
CDR3 length: 15; V gene: TRBV5-1; D gene: TRBD2; clone size: NA; J gene: TRBJ2-1; CDR3 DNA: TGCGCCAGCAGCCTAACACTAGCGGGAGAGGGTGAGCAGTTCTTC; CDR3 protein: CASSLTLAGEGEQFF
CDR3 length: 15; V gene: TRBV7-9; D gene: TRBD2; clone size: NA; J gene: TRBJ2-1; CDR3 DNA: TGTGCCAGCAGCGCCCGACTAGCCTTGGGCAATGAGCAGTTCTTC; CDR3 protein: CASSARLALGNEQFF
CDR3 length: 14; V gene: TRBV28; D gene: NA; clone size: NA; J gene: TRBJ2-3; CDR3 DNA: TGTGCCAGCAGTTTATTCCCCCTCGGGGATACGCAGTATTTT; CDR3 protein: CASSLFPLGDTQYF
CDR3 length: 14; V gene: TRBV9; D gene: TRBD1; clone size: NA; J gene: TRBJ2-5; CDR3 DNA: TGTGCCAGCAGCGTAGGGGGACAGCAAGAGACCCAGTACTTC; CDR3 protein: CASSVGGQQETQYF
CDR3 length: 14; V gene: TRBV6-1; D gene: TRBD1; clone size: NA; J gene: TRBJ1-1; CDR3 DNA: TGTGCCAGCATTGGGACAGGCCAGGTCACTGAAGCTTTCTTT; CDR3 protein: CASIGTGQVTEAFF
CDR3 length: 14; V gene: TRBV5-6; D gene: TRBD1; clone size: once; J gene: TRBJ1-4; CDR3 DNA: TGTGCCAGCAGCTTAACAGGGGTTAATGAAAAACTGTTTTTT; CDR3 protein: CASSLTGVNEKLFF
CDR3 length: 12; V gene: TRBV10-3; D gene: NA; clone size: NA; J gene: TRBJ2-1; CDR3 DNA: TGTGCCATCACCCAGGGATACAATGAGCAGTTCTTC; CDR3 protein: CAITQGYNEQFF
CDR3 length: 17; V gene: TRBV5-6; D gene: NA; clone size: NA; J gene: TRBJ1-2; CDR3 DNA: TGTGCCAGCAGCTCCTACCGTGGGGGGGGTTATTCCTATGGCTACACCTTC; CDR3 protein: CASSSYRGGGYSYGYTF
CDR3 length: 15; V gene: TRBV19; D gene: NA; clone size: NA; J gene: TRBJ2-1; CDR3 DNA: TGTGCCAGTAGTATAGGGGACTCCACCTACAATGAGCAGTTCTTC; CDR3 protein: CASSIGDSTYNEQFF
CDR3 length: 15; V gene: TRBV2; D gene: TRBD2; clone size: NA; J gene: TRBJ2-4; CDR3 DNA: TGTGCCAGCAGACGGCGGGAGGGGGCCAAAAACATTCAGTACTTC; CDR3 protein: CASRRREGAKNIQYF
CDR3 length: 13; V gene: TRBV7-2; D gene: NA; clone size: NA; J gene: TRBJ2-1; CDR3 DNA: TGTGCCAGCAGCCTGGCGGTTTACAATGAGCAGTTCTTC; CDR3 protein: CASSLAVYNEQFF
CDR3 length: 14; V gene: TRBV6-6; D gene: TRBD1; clone size: NA; J gene: TRBJ1-1; CDR3 DNA: TGTGCCAGCAGAGGACAGGCGATGAACACTGAAGCTTTCTTT; CDR3 protein: CASRGQAMNTEAFF
CDR3 length: 19; V gene: TRBV5-1; D gene: NA; clone size: NA; J gene: TRBJ2-1; CDR3 DNA: TGCGCCAGCAGCTTACTCTTACCGGCGGGGGCCCTACCCTACAATGAGCAGTTCTTC; CDR3 protein: CASSLLLPAGALPYNEQFF
CDR3 length: 14; V gene: TRBV6-1; D gene: NA; clone size: NA; J gene: TRBJ1-1; CDR3 DNA: TGTGCCAGCAGCTACAGGGCCCTGAACACTGAAGCTTTCTTT; CDR3 protein: CASSYRALNTEAFF
CDR3 length: 13; V gene: TRBV6-5; D gene: TRBD1; clone size: NA; J gene: TRBJ2-3; CDR3 DNA: TGTGCCAGCAGTTCTTATCCTGACAGGGGGCTGTATTTT; CDR3 protein: CASSSYPDRGLYF
CDR3 length: 15; V gene: TRBV7-8; D gene: NA; clone size: NA; J gene: TRBJ2-5; CDR3 DNA: TGTGCCAGCAGCTTAGATAGGGGGTTCCAAGAGACCCAGTACTTC; CDR3 protein: CASSLDRGFQETQYF
CDR3 length: 15; V gene: TRBV7-9; D gene: TRBD1; clone size: NA; J gene: TRBJ2-7; CDR3 DNA: TGTGCCAGCAGCTCTTCGGGGACAGGGCCCCACGAGCAGTACTTC; CDR3 protein: CASSSSGTGPHEQYF
CDR3 length: 18; V gene: TRBV7-9; D gene: TRBD2; clone size: NA; J gene: TRBJ2-5; CDR3 DNA: TGTGCCAGCAGCTTAGTGAGCAGCGGGGGGGCCCGTCGAGAGACCCAGTACTTC; CDR3 protein: CASSLVSSGGARRETQYF
CDR3 length: 15; V gene: TRBV7-3; D gene: TRBD2; clone size: NA; J gene: TRBJ2-5; CDR3 DNA: TGTGCCAGCAGCTATGCGGGACTAGCGGAAGAGACCCAGTACTTC; CDR3 protein: CASSYAGLAEETQYF
CDR3 length: 15; V gene: TRBV6-5; D gene: NA; clone size: NA; J gene: TRBJ2-5; CDR3 DNA: TGTGCCAGCAGTTCCCCACGGGGGGCCCAAGAGACCCAGTACTTC; CDR3 protein: CASSSPRGAQETQYF
CDR3 length: 13; V gene: TRBV7-2; D gene: NA; clone size: NA; J gene: TRBJ1-6; CDR3 DNA: TGTGCCAGCAGCTTTATAGGCCTAGCACCCCTCCACTTT; CDR3 protein: CASSFIGLAPLHF
CDR3 length: 16; V gene: TRBV7-6; D gene: TRBD1; clone size: NA; J gene: TRBJ1-1; CDR3 DNA: TGTGCCAGCAGCCCCCAGGGGGCGCTTGAGAACACTGAAGCTTTCTTT; CDR3 protein: CASSPQGALENTEAFF
CDR3 length: 17; V gene: TRBV5-1; D gene: TRBD1; clone size: NA; J gene: TRBJ1-4; CDR3 DNA: TGCGCCAGCAGTTGGGACAGCCCCATAACAACTAATGAAAAACTGTTTTTT; CDR3 protein: CASSWDSPITTNEKLFF
CDR3 length: 15; V gene: TRBV11-2; D gene: TRBD1; clone size: NA; J gene: TRBJ2-1; CDR3 DNA: TGTGCCAGCAGCTTGGCGGGACAGGGGAGGCATGAGCAGTTCTTC; CDR3 protein: CASSLAGQGRHEQFF
CDR3 length: 16; V gene: TRBV2; D gene: TRBD2; clone size: NA; J gene: TRBJ2-2; CDR3 DNA: TGTGCCAGCAGTGGGAGCGGGACTCAGGTTACCGGGGAGCTGTTTTTT; CDR3 protein: CASSGSGTQVTGELFF
CDR3 length: 13; V gene: TRBV6-5; D gene: TRBD1; clone size: few; J gene: TRBJ1-5; CDR3 DNA: TGTGCCAGCAGGCGACAGGGGAATCAGCCCCAGCATTTT; CDR3 protein: CASRRQGNQPQHF
CDR3 length: 12; V gene: TRBV30; D gene: NA; clone size: NA; J gene: TRBJ2-2; CDR3 DNA: TGTGCCTGGAGTCTGGGCGCCGGGGAGCTGTTTTTT; CDR3 protein: CAWSLGAGELFF